This T cell receptor (beta chain) was recovered during a study of blood T cell repertoires in COVID-19. The CDR3 consists of 16 residues. The V gene end was trimmed by 0 bases and the J gene end by 5 bases; junction bases not matched to a gene: 5. Germline V gene sequence: CDR1 SGHNT, CDR2 YENEEA. Measured with immunoSEQ multiplex PCR; TCRdb has only the in-frame clones, and not every one. The table lists 150,000 to 200,000 clones, 86% of them singletons. This rearrangement joins TRBV11-3 to TRBJ1-1; 11 positions agree with TRBD1. Material for sequencing was peripheral blood. The receptor was isolated from a woman older than 75 in a cohort sampled during active or convalescent COVID-19. Here the CDR3 DNA reads TGTGCCAGCAGCTTAGATGGGACAGGGGGGTTAACTGAAGCTTTCTTT. It encodes CASSLDGTGGLTEAFF.